A selection of T cell receptor beta chains follows, all from one sample in a study of human versus mouse CDR3 diversity and MHC coevolution. Sequencing was performed with immunoSEQ multiplex PCR; in TCRdb, only in-frame clones are kept and a portion is missing. Of roughly 81,000 clones detected, 80% to 95% appear once; the ten largest clones hold 1.1% to 1.5%. The material sequenced was naive CD4+ T cells from blood. These receptors all come from a person aged 25 to 69 in good health. Both conserved end residues are part of each CDR3. Fields, in order: clone size, J gene, V gene, D gene, CDR3 DNA, CDR3 protein. The D gene is left open where the match is weak. Size values are once, few and many counts, or a class for expanded clones, and some rows have none.

clone size: NA; J gene: TRBJ1-5; V gene: TRBV7-9; D gene: TRBD1; CDR3 DNA: TGTGCCAGCAGCTTGGGGACAGGGGGAAATCAGCCCCAGCATTTT; CDR3 protein: CASSLGTGGNQPQHF
clone size: NA; J gene: TRBJ1-4; V gene: TRBV5-1; D gene: NA; CDR3 DNA: TGCGCCAGCAGCTTAGGACAGACTGAAAAACTGTTTTTT; CDR3 protein: CASSLGQTEKLFF
clone size: NA; J gene: TRBJ1-1; V gene: TRBV6-6; D gene: TRBD1; CDR3 DNA: TGTGCCAGCAGTTACCCTAACCCGGGACAGAGTGAAGCTTTCTTT; CDR3 protein: CASSYPNPGQSEAFF
clone size: NA; J gene: TRBJ2-4; V gene: TRBV4-3; D gene: TRBD1; CDR3 DNA: TGCGCCAGCAGCCAATCATGGCGACAGGGGGCAGGAAACATTCAGTACTTC; CDR3 protein: CASSQSWRQGAGNIQYF
clone size: NA; J gene: TRBJ2-5; V gene: TRBV10-3; D gene: NA; CDR3 DNA: TGTGCCATCAGTGAGTCGAAAGGGGCTCGGGAGACCCAGTACTTC; CDR3 protein: CAISESKGARETQYF
clone size: NA; J gene: TRBJ2-7; V gene: TRBV12-5; D gene: TRBD1; CDR3 DNA: TGTGCTAGTGTGCCAGGGGGAAATTTCGTTCGGGAGCAGTACTTC; CDR3 protein: CASVPGGNFVREQYF
clone size: NA; J gene: TRBJ2-3; V gene: TRBV10-3; D gene: NA; CDR3 DNA: TGTGCCATCAGTGAGCGGGATGGGGATACGCAGTATTTT; CDR3 protein: CAISERDGDTQYF
clone size: NA; J gene: TRBJ2-5; V gene: TRBV4-2; D gene: TRBD1; CDR3 DNA: TGTGCCAGCAGCCGGGAGGGGACTGGGACAGGGGTTGTAGAGACCCAGTACTTC; CDR3 protein: CASSREGTGTGVVETQYF
clone size: NA; J gene: TRBJ1-5; V gene: TRBV5-1; D gene: TRBD1; CDR3 DNA: TGCGCCAGCTCTTTAGACAGGGGTCAGCCCCAGCATTTT; CDR3 protein: CASSLDRGQPQHF
clone size: few; J gene: TRBJ1-3; V gene: TRBV6-6; D gene: TRBD1; CDR3 DNA: TGTGCCAGCAAACCCGACAGGGCGGGAAACACCATATATTTT; CDR3 protein: CASKPDRAGNTIYF
clone size: NA; J gene: TRBJ2-1; V gene: TRBV5-1; D gene: TRBD1; CDR3 DNA: TGCGCCAGCAGCTCGGGACAGGGGGCGTCCAATGAGCAGTTCTTC; CDR3 protein: CASSSGQGASNEQFF
clone size: NA; J gene: TRBJ2-3; V gene: TRBV28; D gene: NA; CDR3 DNA: TGTGCCAGCAGTCCAGGACAGACAGATACGCAGTATTTT; CDR3 protein: CASSPGQTDTQYF